This T cell receptor (beta chain) was recovered during a study of T cells expressing NK-cell markers. The germline V gene has CDR1 SGHVS and CDR2 FNYEAQ. There are 16 residues in the CDR3. TCRdb re-called the 5' RACE reads; every CDR3 protein appears as one record, without DNA. In all, the sample yields 550,000 to 600,000 distinct CDR3 sequences. What was sequenced was blood T cells: a sorted CD56 or NKG2C T cell subset, CD4+ or CD8+ T cells, or bulk PBMC T cells (not recorded which). The receptor's source is a man younger than 35 in good health. V is TRBV7-6 and J is TRBJ2-5; the D call of TRBD1 rests on TCRdb alone, since no DNA is present to check it. CDR3 amino acids: CASSSPRDRFQETQYF.